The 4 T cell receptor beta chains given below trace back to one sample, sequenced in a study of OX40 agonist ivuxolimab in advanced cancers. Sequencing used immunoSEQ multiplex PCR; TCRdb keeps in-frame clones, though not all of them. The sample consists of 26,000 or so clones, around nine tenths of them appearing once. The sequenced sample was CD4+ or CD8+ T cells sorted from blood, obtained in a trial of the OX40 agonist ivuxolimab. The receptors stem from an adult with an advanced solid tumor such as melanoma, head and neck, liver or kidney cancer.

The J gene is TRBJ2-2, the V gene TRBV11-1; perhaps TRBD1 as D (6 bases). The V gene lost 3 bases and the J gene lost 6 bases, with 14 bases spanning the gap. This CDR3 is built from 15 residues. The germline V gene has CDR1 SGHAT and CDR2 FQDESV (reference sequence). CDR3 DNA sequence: TGTGCCAGCAGCTTGGGTCAGGGGAGACCCGGGGAGCTGTTTTTT. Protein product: CASSLGQGRPGELFF.

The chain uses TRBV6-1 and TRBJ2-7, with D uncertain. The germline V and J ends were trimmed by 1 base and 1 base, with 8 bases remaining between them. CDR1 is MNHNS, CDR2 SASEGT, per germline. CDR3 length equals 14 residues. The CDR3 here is CASSEGTDSYEQYF. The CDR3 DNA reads TGTGCCAGCAGTGAAGGTACAGATTCCTACGAGCAGTACTTC.

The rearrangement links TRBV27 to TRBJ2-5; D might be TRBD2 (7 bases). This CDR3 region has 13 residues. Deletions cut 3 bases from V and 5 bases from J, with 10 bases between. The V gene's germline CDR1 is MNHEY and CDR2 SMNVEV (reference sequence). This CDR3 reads CASSFGGLETQYF. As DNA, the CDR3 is TGTGCCAGCAGTTTCGGGGGGCTGGAGACCCAGTACTTC.

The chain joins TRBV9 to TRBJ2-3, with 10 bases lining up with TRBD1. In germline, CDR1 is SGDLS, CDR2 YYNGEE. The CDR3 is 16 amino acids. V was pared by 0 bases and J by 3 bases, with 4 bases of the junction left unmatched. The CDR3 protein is CASSVGGQGITDTQYF. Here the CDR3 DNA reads TGTGCCAGCAGCGTAGGGGGACAGGGGATAACAGATACGCAGTATTTT.